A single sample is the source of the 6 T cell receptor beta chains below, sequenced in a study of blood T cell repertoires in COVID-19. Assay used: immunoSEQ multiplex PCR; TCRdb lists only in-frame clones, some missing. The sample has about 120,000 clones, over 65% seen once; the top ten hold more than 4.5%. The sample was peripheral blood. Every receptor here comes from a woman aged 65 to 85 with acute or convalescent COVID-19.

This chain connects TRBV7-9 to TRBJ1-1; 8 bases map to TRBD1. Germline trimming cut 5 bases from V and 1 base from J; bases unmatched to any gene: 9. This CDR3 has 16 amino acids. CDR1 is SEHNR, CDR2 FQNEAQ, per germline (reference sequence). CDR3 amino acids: CASSTGGIFRNTEAFF. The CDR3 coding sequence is TGTGCCAGCAGCACAGGGGGTATTTTTAGGAACACTGAAGCTTTCTTT.

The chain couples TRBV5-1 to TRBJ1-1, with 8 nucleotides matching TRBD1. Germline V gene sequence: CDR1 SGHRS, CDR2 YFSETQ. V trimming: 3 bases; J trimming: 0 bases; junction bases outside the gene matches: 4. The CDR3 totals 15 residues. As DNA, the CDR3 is TGCGCCAGCAGCTGGGGGACAGGAGTGAACACTGAAGCTTTCTTT. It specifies CASSWGTGVNTEAFF.

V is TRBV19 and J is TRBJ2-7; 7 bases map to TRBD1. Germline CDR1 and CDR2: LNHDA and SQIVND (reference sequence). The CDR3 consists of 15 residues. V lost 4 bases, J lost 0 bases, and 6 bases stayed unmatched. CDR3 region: CASSTGQPSSYEQYF. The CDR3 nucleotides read TGTGCCAGTAGTACGGGACAGCCAAGCTCCTACGAGCAGTACTTC. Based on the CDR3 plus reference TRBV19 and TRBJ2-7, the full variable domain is DGGITQSPKYLFRKEGQNVTLSCEQNLNHDAMYWYRQDPGQGLRLIYYSQIVNDFQKGDIAEGYSVSREKKESFPLTVTSAQKNPTAFYLCASSTGQPSSYEQYFGPGTRLTVT.

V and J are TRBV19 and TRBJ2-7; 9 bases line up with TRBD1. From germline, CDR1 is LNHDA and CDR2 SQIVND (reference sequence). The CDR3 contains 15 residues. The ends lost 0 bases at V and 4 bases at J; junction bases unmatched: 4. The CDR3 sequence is CASSIEPDRGYEQYF. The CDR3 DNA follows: TGTGCCAGTAGTATAGAACCCGACAGGGGGTACGAGCAGTACTTC.

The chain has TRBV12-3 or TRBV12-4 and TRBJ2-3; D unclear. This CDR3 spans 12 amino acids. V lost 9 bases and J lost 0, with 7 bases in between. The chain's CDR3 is CASKSSTDTQYF. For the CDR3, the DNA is TGTGCCAGTAAATCTAGCACAGATACGCAGTATTTT.

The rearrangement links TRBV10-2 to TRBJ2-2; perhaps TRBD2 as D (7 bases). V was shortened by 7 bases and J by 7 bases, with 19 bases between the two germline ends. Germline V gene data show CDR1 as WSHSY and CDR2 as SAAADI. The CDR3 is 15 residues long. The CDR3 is CASTEWAGAVGELFF. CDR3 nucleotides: TGCGCCAGCACCGAGTGGGCGGGGGCTGTCGGGGAGCTGTTTTTT.